These 9 T cell receptor beta chains were sequenced from one sample in a study of blood T cell repertoires in COVID-19. Sequencing used immunoSEQ multiplex PCR; TCRdb keeps in-frame clones, though not all of them. In the table there are 49,000 or so clones, roughly 88% of which are singletons. Input material: peripheral blood. The source is a woman over 75 with COVID-19, enrolled during active disease.

The V gene is TRBV9, the J gene TRBJ2-7; 10 bases align to TRBD2. With V trimmed by 3 bases and J by 5 bases, 8 bases remained unmatched. Germline CDR1 reads SGDLS; CDR2 reads YYNGEE. The CDR3 is made up of 15 amino acids. DNA for the CDR3: TGTGCCAGCAGCGCAAGTACTAGCGGGAACAACGAGCAGTACTTC. Protein product: CASSASTSGNNEQYF.

This clone was seen at least ten times. The chain joins TRBV5-6 to TRBJ2-1; 8 nucleotides agree with TRBD2. The CDR3 has 18 residues. Germline assignment: CDR1 SGHDT and CDR2 YYEEEE. V lost 4 bases and J lost 6; bases outside the gene matches: 18. For the CDR3, the DNA is TGTGCCAGCAGCCCCCTGAGCGATGGTGGACTAGCCTTCAATGAGCAGTTCTTC. It translates to CASSPLSDGGLAFNEQFF.

J is TRBJ1-2 and V is TRBV19; 9 bases are a match to TRBD1. Germline CDR1 is LNHDA and CDR2 is SQIVND (reference sequence). This CDR3 contains 16 residues. The V segment lost 6 bases and the J segment 4 bases; nucleotides outside the gene matches: 12. The CDR3 DNA is TGTGCCAGTAGGATCCTGGGACAGGGACTCCCCTATGGCTACACCTTC. Protein sequence: CASRILGQGLPYGYTF.

The chain joins TRBV9 to TRBJ1-6, with 8 bases lining up with TRBD1. The CDR3 spans 14 residues. The junction had 7 bases not matched to a gene; V was cut back by 7 bases and J by 7 bases. Germline assignment: CDR1 SGDLS and CDR2 YYNGEE. The CDR3, as DNA: TGTGCCAGCGGCAGGGACAGGATGAATTCACCCCTCCACTTT. Translated: CASGRDRMNSPLHF.

The rearrangement joins TRBV9 to TRBJ2-7; 7 positions agree with TRBD2. The CDR3 consists of 17 residues. Trimming at V came to 0 bases and at J to 0 bases, leaving 9 bases not matched to a gene. Germline CDR1 SGDLS, CDR2 YYNGEE. CDR3 loop: CASSVGFGGEASYEQYF. The CDR3 DNA reads TGTGCCAGCAGCGTAGGATTTGGGGGGGAGGCCTCCTACGAGCAGTACTTC.

The chain couples TRBV9 to TRBJ2-7; 10 bases agree with TRBD2. With 0 bases clipped from V and 4 bases from J, the junction kept 7 bases outside the gene matches. This CDR3 is 16 amino acids long. Germline CDR1 reads SGDLS; CDR2 reads YYNGEE. This CDR3 reads CASSVGLASGSYEQYF. The CDR3 region has the DNA TGTGCCAGCAGCGTAGGCTTGGCTAGCGGGAGTTACGAGCAGTACTTC.

The table lists this clone with a count of one. As DNA, the CDR3 is TGCGCCAGCAGCTCAACAGGGGGGCTGAACACTGAAGCTTTCTTT. Amino acids: CASSSTGGLNTEAFF. J is TRBJ1-1 and V is TRBV5-1, with TRBD1 matching 8 bases. This CDR3 comprises 15 residues. Germline V gene sequence: CDR1 SGHRS, CDR2 YFSETQ. The V segment lost 3 bases and the J segment 0 bases; nucleotides outside the gene matches: 4.

V usage is TRBV19 and J usage is TRBJ1-2; possibly TRBD1 for D (5 bases). The CDR3 is made up of 12 amino acids. Germline values: CDR1 LNHDA, CDR2 SQIVND (reference sequence). Trimming took off 4 bases at V and 4 bases at J, with 7 bases between the two ends. CDR3 in DNA: TGTGCCAGTAGTAAAGACAGCTATGGCTACACCTTC. Translated: CASSKDSYGYTF.

The V call is TRBV25-1, the J call TRBJ1-5; 7 positions match TRBD1. J was trimmed by 1 base and V by 4 bases; bases with no gene match: 7. Germline CDR1 reads MGHDK; CDR2 reads SYGVNS. The CDR3 has 16 amino acids. CDR3 amino acids: CASSGVQGSSNQPQHF. DNA for the CDR3: TGTGCCAGCAGTGGAGTACAGGGGAGCAGCAATCAGCCCCAGCATTTT.